The 9 T cell receptor beta chains presented below share a single source sample, sequenced in a study of blood T cell repertoires in COVID-19. The table came from immunoSEQ multiplex PCR; TCRdb's copy has only in-frame clones and leaves some out. The table lists approximately 220,000 clones, about 85% of them singletons. Sequenced material: peripheral blood. Receptor source: a woman over 75 with acute or convalescent COVID-19.

CDR3 region: CASSIYDSRNQPQHF. CDR3 nucleotides: TGTGCCAGCAGCATATATGACAGCCGCAATCAGCCCCAGCATTTT. The chain employs TRBV7-8 and TRBJ1-5, with D maybe TRBD1 (5 bases). V lost 5 bases and J lost 2, with 13 bases in between. The CDR3 spans 15 residues. Germline loops: CDR1 SGHVS, CDR2 FQNEAQ. The whole variable domain, filled in from reference TRBV7-8 and TRBJ1-5, reads GAGVSQSPRYKVAKRGQDVALRCDPISGHVSLFWYQQALGQGPEFLTYFQNEAQLDKSGLPSDRFFAERPEGSVSTLKIQRTQQEDSAVYLCASSIYDSRNQPQHFGDGTRLSIL.

V is TRBV3-1 (or the pseudogene TRBV3-2) and J is TRBJ2-1; TRBD2 agrees at 8 bases. V trimming: 4 bases; J trimming: 8 bases; junction bases outside the gene matches: 7. This CDR3 spans 14 amino acids. Looked up from germline, CDR1 is LGHDT and CDR2 is YNNKEL (reference sequence). In DNA, the CDR3 is TGTGCCAGCAGCCTTCGGGGGGGCATCGATGAGCAGTTCTTC. This sequence encodes CASSLRGGIDEQFF.

This clone appeared a few times. The chain uses TRBV19 and TRBJ1-5; D is unclear. V was cut by 6 bases and J by 2 bases, with 20 bases left in between. The CDR3 sequence is 17 residues long. Germline CDR1 LNHDA, CDR2 SQIVND (reference sequence). CDR3 loop: CASSPFAVHRGNQPQHF. The CDR3 DNA reads TGTGCCAGTAGCCCGTTCGCGGTCCATAGAGGCAATCAGCCCCAGCATTTT.

The chain carries TRBV11-2 and TRBJ2-3, with TRBD2 matching over 7 bases. J lost 3 bases, V lost 6 bases, and 6 bases had no gene match. Germline lookup yields CDR1 SGHAT and CDR2 FQNNGV. This CDR3 is 14 amino acids long. In nucleotides, the CDR3 is TGTGCCAGCAGTTCCTCGGGGGGAACAGATACGCAGTATTTT. Translation: CASSSSGGTDTQYF. Full variable domain (remainder filled in from reference TRBV11-2 and TRBJ2-3): EAGVAQSPRYKIIEKRQSVAFWCNPISGHATLYWYQQILGQGPKLLIQFQNNGVVDDSQLPKDRFSAERLKGVDSTLKIQPAKLEDSAVYLCASSSSGGTDTQYFGPGTRLTVL.

CDR3 bases: TGTGCCAGCAAAACCGGGACACCAAATTCACCCCTCCACTTT. Amino acid sequence: CASKTGTPNSPLHF. This rearrangement joins TRBV27 to TRBJ1-6; perhaps TRBD1 as D (6 bases). CDR3 length equals 14 residues. Germline-derived CDR1 and CDR2 are MNHEY and SMNVEV (reference sequence). Trimming removed 7 bases at V and 7 bases at J, with 14 bases between.

The J gene is TRBJ2-6, the V gene TRBV5-4, with D possibly being TRBD2 (5 bases). Trimming stripped 2 bases from V and 2 bases from J, with 8 bases between. The length of the CDR3 is 15 residues. From germline, CDR1 is SGHNT and CDR2 YYREEE (reference sequence). DNA of the CDR3: TGTGCCAGCAGCTTCGGGGTTCCTGGGGCCAACGTCCTGACTTTC. Its translation is CASSFGVPGANVLTF.

This clone has a count of ten or more. V is TRBV28 and J is TRBJ1-5, with D perhaps matching TRBD1 (6 bases). The CDR3 spans 14 residues. The germline CDR1 and CDR2 sequences are MDHEN and SYDVKM. Trimming cost V 2 bases and J 7 bases, with 12 bases left between them. CDR3 loop: CASSLTGQEQPQHF. DNA of the CDR3: TGTGCCAGCAGTTTAACAGGGCAAGAACAGCCCCAGCATTTT. Using reference TRBV28 and TRBJ1-5 for the parts outside the CDR3, the full variable domain is DVKVTQSSRYLVKRTGEKVFLECVQDMDHENMFWYRQDPGLGLRLIYFSYDVKMKEKGDIPEGYSVSREKKERFSLILESASTNQTSMYLCASSLTGQEQPQHFGDGTRLSIL.

This clone has a single count. The gene calls are TRBV6-6 and TRBJ1-4; 11 bases fit TRBD1. V trimming: 3 bases; J trimming: 6 bases; junction bases outside the gene matches: 6. The CDR3 runs 16 residues. CDR1 is MNHNY, CDR2 SVGAGI, per germline (reference sequence). The CDR3 is CASSYSRTGGDEKLFF. The CDR3 DNA reads TGTGCCAGCAGTTATTCCCGGACAGGGGGCGATGAAAAACTGTTTTTT.

The gene calls are TRBV2 and TRBJ2-1, with a tentative D call TRBD2 (6 bases). Germline V lookup: CDR1 SNHLY, CDR2 FYNNEI. Trimming stripped 8 bases from V and 7 bases from J, with 21 bases between. The CDR3 length is 15 residues. The CDR3 is CASSEDGSIWNEQFF. In DNA form, the CDR3 reads TGTGCCAGCTCCGAGGACGGGAGTATTTGGAATGAGCAGTTCTTC.